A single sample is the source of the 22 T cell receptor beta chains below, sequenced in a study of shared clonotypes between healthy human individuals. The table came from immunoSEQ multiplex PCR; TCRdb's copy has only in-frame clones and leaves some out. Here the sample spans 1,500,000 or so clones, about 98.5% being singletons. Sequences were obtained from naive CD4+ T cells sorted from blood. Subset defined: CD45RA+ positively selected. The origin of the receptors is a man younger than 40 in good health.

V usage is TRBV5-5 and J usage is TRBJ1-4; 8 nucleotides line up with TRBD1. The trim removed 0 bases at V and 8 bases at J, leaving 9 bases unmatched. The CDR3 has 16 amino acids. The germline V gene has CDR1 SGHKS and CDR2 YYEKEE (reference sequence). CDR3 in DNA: TGTGCCAGCAGCTTGGAAGGACAGGGTCGCGAGGAAAAACTGTTTTTT. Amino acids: CASSLEGQGREEKLFF.

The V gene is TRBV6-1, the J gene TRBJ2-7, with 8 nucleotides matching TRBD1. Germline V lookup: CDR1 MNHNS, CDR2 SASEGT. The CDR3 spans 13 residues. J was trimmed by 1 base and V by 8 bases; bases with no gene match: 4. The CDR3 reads CASSDRVSYEQYF. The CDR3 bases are TGTGCCAGCTCGGACAGGGTATCCTACGAGCAGTACTTC.

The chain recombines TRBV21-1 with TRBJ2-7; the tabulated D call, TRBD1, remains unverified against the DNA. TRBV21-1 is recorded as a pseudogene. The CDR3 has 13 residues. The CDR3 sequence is CASNDRGQYEQYF. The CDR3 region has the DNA TGTGCCAGCAACGACAGGGGGCAGTACGAGCAGTACTTC.

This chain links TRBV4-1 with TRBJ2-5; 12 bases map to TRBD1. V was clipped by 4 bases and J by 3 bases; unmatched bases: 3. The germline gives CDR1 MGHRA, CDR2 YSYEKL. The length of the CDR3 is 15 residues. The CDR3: CASSRGTGGEETQYF. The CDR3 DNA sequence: TGCGCCAGCAGCCGGGGGACAGGGGGCGAAGAGACCCAGTACTTC.

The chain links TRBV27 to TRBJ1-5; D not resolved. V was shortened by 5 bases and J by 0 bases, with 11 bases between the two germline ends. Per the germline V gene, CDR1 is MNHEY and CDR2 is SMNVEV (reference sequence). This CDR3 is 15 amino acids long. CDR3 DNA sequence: TGTGCCAGCAGTGGGATTAAAAATAGCAATCAGCCCCAGCATTTT. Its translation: CASSGIKNSNQPQHF.

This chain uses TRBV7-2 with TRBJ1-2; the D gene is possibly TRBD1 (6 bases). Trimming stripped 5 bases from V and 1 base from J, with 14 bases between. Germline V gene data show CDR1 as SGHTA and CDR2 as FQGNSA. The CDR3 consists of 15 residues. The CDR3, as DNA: TGTGCCAGCAGCCCCCTACCACAGGGTAACTATGGCTACACCTTC. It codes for CASSPLPQGNYGYTF.

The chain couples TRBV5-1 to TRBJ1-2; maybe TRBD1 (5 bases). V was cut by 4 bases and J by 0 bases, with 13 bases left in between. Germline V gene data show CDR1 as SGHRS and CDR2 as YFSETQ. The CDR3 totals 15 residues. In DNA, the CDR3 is TGCGCCAGCAGCCAAGGGACGGCCTCTAACTATGGCTACACCTTC. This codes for CASSQGTASNYGYTF.

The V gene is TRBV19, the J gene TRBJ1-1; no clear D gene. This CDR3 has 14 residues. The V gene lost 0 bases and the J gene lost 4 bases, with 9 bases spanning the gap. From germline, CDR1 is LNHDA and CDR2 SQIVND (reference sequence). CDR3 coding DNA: TGTGCCAGTAGTATAGAGTGGGGTACCACTGAAGCTTTCTTT. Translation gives CASSIEWGTTEAFF.

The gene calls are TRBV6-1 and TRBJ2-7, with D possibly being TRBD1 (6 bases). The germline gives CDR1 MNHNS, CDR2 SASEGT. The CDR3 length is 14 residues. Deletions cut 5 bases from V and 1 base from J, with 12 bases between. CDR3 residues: CASSSHRESYEQYF. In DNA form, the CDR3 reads TGTGCCAGCAGTTCCCACAGGGAATCCTACGAGCAGTACTTC.

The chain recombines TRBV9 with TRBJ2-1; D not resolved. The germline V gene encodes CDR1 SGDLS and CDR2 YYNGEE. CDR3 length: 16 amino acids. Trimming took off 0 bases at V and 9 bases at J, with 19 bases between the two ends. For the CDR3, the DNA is TGTGCCAGCAGCGTAGATGCGGCCCTAAAATCGGGTGAGCAGTTCTTC. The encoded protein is CASSVDAALKSGEQFF.

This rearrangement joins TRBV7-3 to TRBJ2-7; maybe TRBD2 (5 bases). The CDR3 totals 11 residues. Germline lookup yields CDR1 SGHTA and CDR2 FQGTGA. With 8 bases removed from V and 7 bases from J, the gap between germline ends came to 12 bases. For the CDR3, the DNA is TGTGCCAGCTGGTCCGGGGTTGAGCAGTACTTC. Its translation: CASWSGVEQYF. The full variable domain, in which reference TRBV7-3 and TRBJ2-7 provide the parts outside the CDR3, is GAGVSQTPSNKVTEKGKYVELRCDPISGHTALYWYRQSLGQGPEFLIYFQGTGAADDSGLPNDRFFAVRPEGSVSTLKIQRTERGDSAVYLCASWSGVEQYFGPGTRLTVT.

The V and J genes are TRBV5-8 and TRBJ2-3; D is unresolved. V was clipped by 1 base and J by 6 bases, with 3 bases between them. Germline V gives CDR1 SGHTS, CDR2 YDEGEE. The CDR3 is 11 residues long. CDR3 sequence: CASSLTDTQYF. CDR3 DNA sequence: TGTGCCAGCAGCTTGACTGATACGCAGTATTTT.

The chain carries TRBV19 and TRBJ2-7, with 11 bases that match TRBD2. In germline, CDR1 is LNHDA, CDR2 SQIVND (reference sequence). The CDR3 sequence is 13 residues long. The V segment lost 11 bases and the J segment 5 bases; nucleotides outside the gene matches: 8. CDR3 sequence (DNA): TGTGCCGTCGATAGCGGGAGGGGCGACGAGCAGTACTTC. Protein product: CAVDSGRGDEQYF. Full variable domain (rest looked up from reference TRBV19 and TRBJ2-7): DGGITQSPKYLFRKEGQNVTLSCEQNLNHDAMYWYRQDPGQGLRLIYYSQIVNDFQKGDIAEGYSVSREKKESFPLTVTSAQKNPTAFYLCAVDSGRGDEQYFGPGTRLTVT.

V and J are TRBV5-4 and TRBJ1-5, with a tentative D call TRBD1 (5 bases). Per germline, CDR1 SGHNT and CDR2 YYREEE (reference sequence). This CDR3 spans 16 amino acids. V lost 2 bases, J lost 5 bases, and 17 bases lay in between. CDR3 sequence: CASSFFLTEEDQPQHF. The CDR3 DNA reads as TGTGCCAGCAGCTTTTTTCTGACAGAAGAAGATCAGCCCCAGCATTTT.

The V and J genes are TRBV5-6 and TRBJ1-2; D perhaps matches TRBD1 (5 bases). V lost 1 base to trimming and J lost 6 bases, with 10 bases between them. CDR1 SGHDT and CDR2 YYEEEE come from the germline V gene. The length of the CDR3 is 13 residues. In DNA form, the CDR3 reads TGTGCCAGCAGCTTGCCGGGGCTCGATGGCTACACCTTC. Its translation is CASSLPGLDGYTF.

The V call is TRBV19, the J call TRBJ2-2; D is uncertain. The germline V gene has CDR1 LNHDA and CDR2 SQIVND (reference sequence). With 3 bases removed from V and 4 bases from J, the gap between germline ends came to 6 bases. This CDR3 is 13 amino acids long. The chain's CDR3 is CASSIWGTGELFF. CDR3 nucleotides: TGTGCCAGTAGTATCTGGGGCACCGGGGAGCTGTTTTTT.

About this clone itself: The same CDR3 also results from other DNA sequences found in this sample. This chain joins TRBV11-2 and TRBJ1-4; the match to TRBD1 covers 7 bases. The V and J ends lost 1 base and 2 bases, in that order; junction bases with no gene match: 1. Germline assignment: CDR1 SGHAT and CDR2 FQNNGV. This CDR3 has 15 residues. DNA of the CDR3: TGTGCCAGCAGCTTAGGACAGGGCACTAATGAAAAACTGTTTTTT. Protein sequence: CASSLGQGTNEKLFF.

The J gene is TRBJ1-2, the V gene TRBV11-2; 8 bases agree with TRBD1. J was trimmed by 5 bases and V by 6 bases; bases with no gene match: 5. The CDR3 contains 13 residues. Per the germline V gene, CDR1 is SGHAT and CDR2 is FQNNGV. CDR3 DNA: TGTGCCAGCAGGCAGGGACAGGCATATGGCTACACCTTC. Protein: CASRQGQAYGYTF.

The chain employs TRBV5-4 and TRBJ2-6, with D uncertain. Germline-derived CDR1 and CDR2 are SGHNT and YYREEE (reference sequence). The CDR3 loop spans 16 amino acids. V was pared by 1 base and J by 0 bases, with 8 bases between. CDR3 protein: CASSLRFRSGANVLTF. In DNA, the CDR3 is TGTGCCAGCAGCTTGCGGTTCCGCTCTGGGGCCAACGTCCTGACTTTC.

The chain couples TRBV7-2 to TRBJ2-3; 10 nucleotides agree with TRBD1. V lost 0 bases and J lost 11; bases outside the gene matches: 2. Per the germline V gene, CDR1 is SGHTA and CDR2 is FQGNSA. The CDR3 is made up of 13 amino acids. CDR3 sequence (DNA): TGTGCCAGCAGCTTAGCGGGGGACAGGGGGCAGTATTTT. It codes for CASSLAGDRGQYF.

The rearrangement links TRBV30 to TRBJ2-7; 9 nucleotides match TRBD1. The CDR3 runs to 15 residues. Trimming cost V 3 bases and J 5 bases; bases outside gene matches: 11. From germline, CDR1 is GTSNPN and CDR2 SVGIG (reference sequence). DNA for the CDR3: TGTGCCTGGAGCTTTTTGGGGACAGGGCCCCACGAGCAGTACTTC. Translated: CAWSFLGTGPHEQYF.

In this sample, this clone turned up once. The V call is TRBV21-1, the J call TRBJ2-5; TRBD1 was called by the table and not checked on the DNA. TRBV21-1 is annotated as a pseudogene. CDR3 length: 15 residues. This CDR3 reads CASSNFRDRGQTQYF. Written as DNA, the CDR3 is TGTGCCAGCAGCAACTTCCGGGACAGGGGCCAGACCCAGTACTTC.